The rows below give T cell receptor beta chains drawn from one sample of a study of T-cell memory formation after mild COVID-19. TCRdb analysed the 5' RACE reads with MiXCR anew, one entry per CDR3 protein. The sample records roughly 340,000 distinct CDR3 sequences, more than 15% being singletons. Input material: PBMCs or a T cell subset sorted from them (not recorded which). The receptors here all came from a man aged 18 to 29 who had mild COVID-19 (a few samples of this study predate the infection). Cell type and time point are not known. The CDR3 runs from the conserved cysteine through the conserved F or W. The D gene is left open where the match is weak. A clone size is listed for some rows: how often the clone was seen (once, few, many), or a class if it is expanded.

TRBV7-2	.	.	TRBJ1-1	TGTGCCAGCAGCTCCGACCCTAACACTGAAGCTTTCTTT	CASSSDPNTEAFF
TRBV5-1	.	.	TRBJ2-2	TGCGCCAGCAGCTTGGGGGGGGACGAGACCAGGGAGCTGTTTTTT	CASSLGGDETRELFF
TRBV4-3	.	TRBD1	TRBJ2-7	TGCGCCAGCAGCCAATCTGCAGGGGGACGCGAGCAGTACTTC	CASSQSAGGREQYF
TRBV18	few	.	TRBJ1-1	TGTGCCAGCTCACCACGGATGGTGACCCTGGCTTTCTTT	CASSPRMVTLAFF
TRBV29-1	few	TRBD2	TRBJ2-3	TGCAGCCCACTAGCGGGAGGAGATACGCAGTATTTT	CSPLAGGDTQYF
TRBV28	few	.	TRBJ2-3	TGTGCCAGCAGTTCGGTCCCGAGGGGGTCGAGCACAGATACGCAGTATTTT	CASSSVPRGSSTDTQYF
TRBV5-1	.	TRBD1	TRBJ2-7	TGCGCCAGCAGCTTCTCTCCGGGACAGGCATACTACGAGCAGTACTTC	CASSFSPGQAYYEQYF
TRBV9	.	TRBD1	TRBJ2-2	TGTGCCAGCAGGACAGGGCACTCCGGGGAGCTGTTTTTT	CASRTGHSGELFF
TRBV5-1	.	.	TRBJ2-2	TGCGCCAGCAGCTTCAGTGAGGAGCTGTTTTTT	CASSFSEELFF
TRBV6-2/TRBV6-3	few	TRBD1	TRBJ2-1	TGTGCCAGCACCGGGACAGGGGCCTACAATGAGCAGTTCTTC	CASTGTGAYNEQFF
TRBV27	many	.	TRBJ1-2	TGTGCCAGCAGTCCACAGGGCTCGGGCTATGGCTACACCTTC	CASSPQGSGYGYTF
TRBV7-2	.	.	TRBJ1-2	TGTGCCAGCAGCTTAGAGGTTATCTATGGCTACACCTTC	CASSLEVIYGYTF
TRBV20-1	.	TRBD2	TRBJ2-3	TGCAGTGCTAGGGCCCGAGATGTGGCGGGGGTGTGGAATACGCAGTATTTT	CSARARDVAGVWNTQYF
TRBV7-3	few	TRBD1	TRBJ2-1	TGTGCCAGCAGCCCTCAGGGGGACAGGGGGCTCGATGAGCAGTTCTTC	CASSPQGDRGLDEQFF
TRBV6-6	few	.	TRBJ1-5	TGTGCCAGCAGCCCCCCGGGTGGTGGCAATCAGCCCCAGCATTTT	CASSPPGGGNQPQHF
TRBV9	.	.	TRBJ2-2	TGTGCCAGCAGCGAACGCCGGACAGCGGACACCGGGGAGCTGTTTTTT	CASSERRTADTGELFF
TRBV2	few	.	TRBJ1-1	TGTGCCAGCTTAAAAGGAGGAGGGGGAGAGGCTGAAGCTTTCTTT	CASLKGGGGEAEAFF
TRBV20-1	.	.	TRBJ2-3	TGCAGTGCTAGTTGGGTCGGCACAGATACGCAGTATTTT	CSASWVGTDTQYF
TRBV29-1	.	.	TRBJ2-5	TGCAGCGTCAAGACAGACCAAGTCGAAGCCCAGTACTTC	CSVKTDQVEAQYF